These 28 T cell receptor beta chains share one sample of origin, sequenced in a study of immune evolution from preneoplasia to lung adenocarcinoma. The table came from immunoSEQ multiplex PCR; TCRdb's copy has only in-frame clones and leaves some out. The sample shows just over 7,000 clones, under 85% of them seen only once. The sequenced material came from FFPE adjacent normal lung tissue. Source of these receptors: a person aged 65-85 years with lung adenocarcinoma.

This chain joins TRBV9 and TRBJ2-2; unclear D gene. The CDR3 is made up of 16 amino acids. The germline V and J ends were trimmed by 0 bases and 6 bases, with 15 bases remaining between them. CDR1 is SGDLS and CDR2 is YYNGEE in the germline V gene. DNA for the CDR3: TGTGCCAGCAGCGTAGTATACAGAGGCGCCGCCGGGGAGCTGTTTTTT. Translating it yields CASSVVYRGAAGELFF.

The V gene is TRBV5-1, the J gene TRBJ2-5; the match to TRBD2 covers 13 bases. CDR1 is SGHRS, CDR2 YFSETQ, per germline. The CDR3 has 17 amino acids. The V segment lost 3 bases and the J segment 3 bases; nucleotides outside the gene matches: 8. Here the CDR3 DNA reads TGCGCCAGCAGCTCCTTGACTAGCGGGGGGATAGAAGAGACCCAGTACTTC. This gives the protein CASSSLTSGGIEETQYF.

The V gene is TRBV6-6, the J gene TRBJ1-5; 10 positions agree with TRBD1. Germline CDR1 and CDR2: MNHNY and SVGAGI (reference sequence). V dropped 10 bases and J dropped 3; count of bases not matched to a gene: 9. The CDR3 contains 15 residues. CDR3 DNA: TGTGCCACCTATTCGGGACAGGGGAACAATCAGCCCCAGCATTTT. Amino acid sequence: CATYSGQGNNQPQHF.

The CDR3 coding sequence is TGCAGCGTACAGGGGGCGGGTGGCACTGAAGCTTTCTTT. It is translated as CSVQGAGGTEAFF. The chain uses TRBV29-1 and TRBJ1-1; 9 positions match TRBD1. Trimming at V came to 6 bases and at J to 4 bases, leaving 6 bases not matched to a gene. Germline V gene lookup returns CDR1 SQVTM and CDR2 ANQGSEA. This CDR3 region has 13 residues. Looking up the rest from reference TRBV29-1 and TRBJ1-1 gives the full variable domain: SAVISQKPSRDICQRGTSLTIQCQVDSQVTMMFWYRQQPGQSLTLIATANQGSEATYESGFVIDKFPISRPNLTFSTLTVSNMSPEDSSIYLCSVQGAGGTEAFFGQGTRLTVV.

This clone was detected only a few times. This chain connects TRBV7-9 to TRBJ1-5; D may be TRBD1 (5 bases). CDR1 and CDR2 (germline): SEHNR, FQNEAQ (reference sequence). The CDR3 runs 13 residues. V lost 4 bases and J 6 bases, leaving 10 bases between the germline ends. Written as DNA, the CDR3 is TGTGCCAGCAGCTGGGGGACCGGTCAGCCCCAGCATTTT. This codes for CASSWGTGQPQHF.

Here the CDR3 DNA reads TGTGCCAGCAGCTGGGGGGGGACAGGGGGCTTAGAGACCCAGTACTTC. This translates into CASSWGGTGGLETQYF. The J gene is TRBJ2-5, the V gene TRBV11-2, with 12 bases fitting TRBD1. V gave up 4 bases and J gave up 4 bases; unmatched junction bases: 7. The CDR3 has 16 residues. The germline V gene encodes CDR1 SGHAT and CDR2 FQNNGV.

The sample holds one count of this clone. The genes are TRBV2 and TRBJ2-3; D perhaps matches TRBD1 (5 bases). This CDR3 contains 15 residues. The germline V and J ends were trimmed by 2 bases and 1 base, with 10 bases remaining between them. Germline loops: CDR1 SNHLY, CDR2 FYNNEI. CDR3 region: CASSEFTTGTDTQYF. The CDR3 bases are TGTGCCAGCAGTGAATTTACGACAGGCACAGATACGCAGTATTTT.

This chain connects TRBV4-2 to TRBJ1-3, with D possibly being TRBD1 (5 bases). Germline CDR1 is LGHNA and CDR2 is YNFKEQ. The V gene lost 3 bases and the J gene lost 2 bases, with 17 bases spanning the gap. This CDR3 spans 17 amino acids. Here the CDR3 reads CASSHPGVGTAGNTIYF. CDR3 DNA sequence: TGTGCCAGCAGCCATCCGGGGGTAGGGACGGCTGGAAACACCATATATTTT.

CDR3 bases: TGTGCCAGCAGAGGACAGGGCGAGAATCAGCCCCAGCATTTT. This encodes CASRGQGENQPQHF. This chain joins TRBV6-5 and TRBJ1-5; 8 nucleotides line up with TRBD1. This CDR3 region has 14 residues. CDR1 is MNHEY, CDR2 SVGAGI, per germline. Losses at the gene ends were 6 bases for V and 4 bases for J; bases not matched to a gene: 5.

Only a few counts were recorded for this clone. V gene TRBV2 combines with J gene TRBJ1-4; 8 positions match TRBD1. The V and J ends lost 6 bases and 7 bases, in that order; junction bases with no gene match: 13. This CDR3 comprises 16 residues. In germline, CDR1 is SNHLY, CDR2 FYNNEI. The CDR3 sequence is CASRWTGQFAAEKLFF. The CDR3 DNA sequence: TGTGCCAGCAGGTGGACAGGGCAGTTCGCGGCTGAAAAACTGTTTTTT.

The gene calls are TRBV5-1 and TRBJ2-6; D ambiguous. V was cut by 2 bases and J by 1 base, with 7 bases left in between. The CDR3 contains 15 residues. Per germline, CDR1 SGHRS and CDR2 YFSETQ. CDR3 residues: CASSLQNSGANVLTF. CDR3 DNA: TGCGCCAGCAGCTTACAGAATTCTGGGGCCAACGTCCTGACTTTC.

This sequence joins TRBV2 and TRBJ1-6; TRBD1 might be the D (6 bases). Trimming removed 6 bases from V and 0 bases from J, with 9 bases in between. The CDR3 loop spans 15 amino acids. Germline CDR1 and CDR2: SNHLY and FYNNEI. DNA for the CDR3: TGTGCCAGCAGACAGGACAGCTCCTATAATTCACCCCTCCACTTT. Encoded protein: CASRQDSSYNSPLHF. Full variable domain (missing parts from reference TRBV2 and TRBJ1-6): EPEVTQTPSHQVTQMGQEVILRCVPISNHLYFYWYRQILGQKVEFLVSFYNNEISEKSEIFDDQFSVERPDGSNFTLKIRSTKLEDSAMYFCASRQDSSYNSPLHFGNGTRLTVT.

The chain recombines TRBV7-2 with TRBJ2-3; D might be TRBD1 (5 bases). The CDR3 length is 14 residues. The ends were cut back, 1 base at V and 4 bases at J, with 9 bases in the middle. The germline V gene encodes CDR1 SGHTA and CDR2 FQGNSA. CDR3 nucleotides: TGTGCCAGCAGCTTAGTATCAGGGCCAGATACGCAGTATTTT. Its translation: CASSLVSGPDTQYF.

V and J are TRBV7-8 and TRBJ2-2; no clear D gene. Trimming cost V 1 base and J 4 bases, with 7 bases left between them. The CDR3 loop spans 14 amino acids. Germline V gene sequence: CDR1 SGHVS, CDR2 FQNEAQ. CDR3 loop: CASSLGFRTGELFF. In DNA, the CDR3 is TGTGCCAGCAGCTTAGGGTTTCGCACCGGGGAGCTGTTTTTT.

J is TRBJ1-2 and V is TRBV5-1; the match to TRBD1 covers 8 bases. CDR1 SGHRS and CDR2 YFSETQ come from the germline V gene. There are 13 residues in the CDR3. The J segment lost 7 bases and the V segment lost 2 bases, leaving 4 bases of the junction unmatched. The CDR3 region is CASSFDRGAGYTF. The CDR3 nucleotides read TGCGCCAGCAGCTTCGACAGGGGAGCTGGCTACACCTTC. Filled out from reference TRBV5-1 and TRBJ1-2, the complete variable domain reads KAGVTQTPRYLIKTRGQQVTLSCSPISGHRSVSWYQQTPGQGLQFLFEYFSETQRNKGNFPGRFSGRQFSNSRSEMNVSTLELGDSALYLCASSFDRGAGYTFGSGTRLTVV.

This clone appeared a single time. The V call is TRBV6-1, the J call TRBJ2-2, with D perhaps TRBD1 or TRBD2 (5 bases each). The CDR3 runs to 14 residues. CDR1 is MNHNS, CDR2 SASEGT, per germline. Trimming removed 4 bases at V and 7 bases at J, with 13 bases between. Here the CDR3 DNA reads TGTGCCAGCAGTGTGAAAGGGGAGAGCGGGGAGCTGTTTTTT. This sequence encodes CASSVKGESGELFF.

This chain uses TRBV9 with TRBJ1-6; D call uncertain. Germline V gene sequence: CDR1 SGDLS, CDR2 YYNGEE. Trimming took off 0 bases at V and 6 bases at J, with 13 bases between the two ends. The CDR3 runs to 16 residues. CDR3 in DNA: TGTGCCAGCAGCGTAGGGATTGGCAGCGGTAATTCACCCCTCCACTTT. The encoded protein is CASSVGIGSGNSPLHF. Filled out from reference TRBV9 and TRBJ1-6, the complete variable domain reads DSGVTQTPKHLITATGQRVTLRCSPRSGDLSVYWYQQSLDQGLQFLIQYYNGEERAKGNILERFSAQQFPDLHSELNLSSLELGDSALYFCASSVGIGSGNSPLHFGNGTRLTVT.

The V call is TRBV6-1, the J call TRBJ1-5, with a tentative D call TRBD1 (5 bases). The CDR3 is made up of 15 amino acids. CDR1 MNHNS and CDR2 SASEGT come from the germline V gene. CDR3 residues: CASSWRGEGNQPQHF. Here the CDR3 DNA reads TGTGCTAGCTCATGGCGGGGCGAAGGCAATCAGCCCCAGCATTTT.

V is TRBV29-1 and J is TRBJ1-1; weak D call: TRBD1 (5 bases). The length of the CDR3 is 14 residues. CDR1 is SQVTM, CDR2 ANQGSEA, per germline. V was shortened by 4 bases and J by 4 bases, with 16 bases between the two germline ends. This CDR3 reads CSVVISGVGTEAFF. CDR3 in DNA: TGCAGCGTTGTAATTTCGGGGGTGGGCACTGAAGCTTTCTTT.

The V gene is TRBV25-1, the J gene TRBJ2-1; weak D call: TRBD2 (5 bases). Germline CDR1 and CDR2: MGHDK and SYGVNS. V lost 4 bases, J lost 8 bases, and 9 bases lay in between. This CDR3 region has 12 residues. DNA for the CDR3: TGTGCCAGCAGTGCGTCCGGGGATGAGCAGTTCTTC. Translation: CASSASGDEQFF.

This chain connects TRBV11-2 to TRBJ2-2; the match to TRBD2 covers 15 bases. V lost 1 base, J lost 3 bases, and 6 bases stayed unmatched. This CDR3 region has 19 residues. CDR1 and CDR2 (germline): SGHAT, FQNNGV. The CDR3 sequence is CASSLGTSGGAWYTGELFF. As DNA, the CDR3 is TGTGCCAGCAGCTTAGGGACTAGCGGGGGGGCCTGGTACACCGGGGAGCTGTTTTTT.

This clone was observed a handful of times. The rearrangement links TRBV5-5 to TRBJ2-5, with TRBD1 identical over 9 bases. CDR3 length equals 15 residues. Trimming removed 5 bases from V and 4 bases from J; junction bases left unmatched: 9. Per germline, CDR1 SGHKS and CDR2 YYEKEE (reference sequence). The CDR3 loop is CASRHETGGGETQYF. Here the CDR3 DNA reads TGTGCCAGCAGACACGAGACAGGGGGAGGAGAGACCCAGTACTTC.

J is TRBJ2-1 and V is TRBV2; tentatively, D is TRBD2 (6 bases). The CDR3 runs to 18 residues. Germline values: CDR1 SNHLY, CDR2 FYNNEI. Trimming pared 2 bases from V and 10 bases from J, leaving 27 bases between. The CDR3 sequence: CASSEFRPLPNAGREQFF. CDR3 sequence (DNA): TGTGCCAGCAGTGAATTCCGACCCCTCCCAAATGCGGGGCGCGAGCAGTTCTTC.

The chain combines TRBV7-9 with TRBJ2-7; TRBD2 might be the D (6 bases). This CDR3 is built from 13 residues. The germline V gene has CDR1 SEHNR and CDR2 FQNEAQ (reference sequence). V dropped 5 bases and J dropped 2 bases, with 10 bases sitting between them. CDR3 protein: CASSGTSTYEQYF. CDR3 DNA sequence: TGTGCCAGCAGCGGGACTTCTACCTACGAGCAGTACTTC.

The rearrangement joins TRBV28 to TRBJ2-7, with D perhaps matching TRBD1 (5 bases). The CDR3 sequence is 14 residues long. The germline CDR1 and CDR2 sequences are MDHEN and SYDVKM. V lost 5 bases, J lost 2 bases, and 13 bases lay in between. The CDR3 DNA reads TGTGCCAGCAGTCGAGCAATAGGGGCCTACGAGCAGTACTTC. It translates to CASSRAIGAYEQYF. The full variable domain, with the rest looked up from reference TRBV28 and TRBJ2-7, is DVKVTQSSRYLVKRTGEKVFLECVQDMDHENMFWYRQDPGLGLRLIYFSYDVKMKEKGDIPEGYSVSREKKERFSLILESASTNQTSMYLCASSRAIGAYEQYFGPGTRLTVT.

The chain employs TRBV5-1 and TRBJ1-4; D is unclear. V lost 4 bases and J lost 0, with 10 bases in between. CDR1 is SGHRS, CDR2 YFSETQ, per germline. This CDR3 comprises 15 residues. In nucleotides, the CDR3 is TGCGCCAGCAGCGCGAGGGATACAACTAATGAAAAACTGTTTTTT. It codes for CASSARDTTNEKLFF. Looking up the rest from reference TRBV5-1 and TRBJ1-4 gives the full variable domain: KAGVTQTPRYLIKTRGQQVTLSCSPISGHRSVSWYQQTPGQGLQFLFEYFSETQRNKGNFPGRFSGRQFSNSRSEMNVSTLELGDSALYLCASSARDTTNEKLFFGSGTQLSVL.

V is TRBV11-2 and J is TRBJ1-1; D not resolved. The germline V gene has CDR1 SGHAT and CDR2 FQNNGV. V lost 3 bases and J lost 6, with 5 bases in between. CDR3 length equals 11 residues. The CDR3: CASSFHAEAFF. The CDR3 coding sequence is TGTGCCAGCAGCTTCCACGCTGAAGCTTTCTTT.

V usage is TRBV7-9 and J usage is TRBJ1-1, with 12 nucleotides matching TRBD1. CDR3 length: 15 amino acids. CDR1 is SEHNR and CDR2 is FQNEAQ in the germline V gene (reference sequence). V lost 6 bases to trimming and J lost 1 base; unmatched junction nucleotides: 3. Here the CDR3 reads CASSGTGGWNTEAFF. The DNA for the CDR3 is TGTGCCAGCAGTGGGACAGGGGGCTGGAACACTGAAGCTTTCTTT.